This TCR beta chain was retrieved from a study of cytomegalovirus exposure and HLA in healthy donors. CDR1 is MGHRA, CDR2 YSYEKL, per germline. V was trimmed by 0 bases and J by 5 bases, leaving 7 bases between them. CDR3 length equals 14 residues. Study results and caveats: When analyzed later, the rates of TCR association showed variation by HLA locus, with DRB1 the most and HLA-C the fewest. Across donors, sequencing depth was assumed by presence/absence analyses to be roughly uniform. The authors excluded some V segments, including TRBV6-2 and TRBV6-3, as indistinguishable.

PCR employed 60 Vbeta and 13 Jbeta primers. TCRdb keeps only in-frame clones here, not all; method: immunoSEQ multiplex PCR. This sample's table reports more than 95,000 clones. Of note for this clone: Its antigen is unknown.

The clonotype comes from a man aged 18 to 30 in good health and CMV-seronegative. Sequenced: PBMCs. V and J are TRBV4-1 and TRBJ1-4; D gene unclear. CDR3 loop: CASSQDVLNEKLFF. In DNA form, the CDR3 reads TGCGCCAGCAGCCAAGATGTTCTGAATGAAAAACTGTTTTTT.